This TCR beta chain is from a study of blood T cells in healthy people across ages. Study details: When template switching was applied, about one barcoded beta molecule was captured per two T cells. Overall study results and limits: No one knew whether donors had CMV, which possibly confounded expanded clonotype changes. Diversity was higher, and naive CD4+ cells more numerous, in long-lived donors than in aged donors.

Using a J-beta primer mix together with a sample-barcoded 5' primer, a second PCR was run for roughly 6 to 12 cycles. TCRdb called the 5' RACE reads again in MiXCR, with one record for every CDR3 protein. The sample contains about 940,000 distinct CDR3 sequences, around 46% of which appear only once. This clonotype was seen only once. The antigen remains undetermined. Germline lookup yields CDR1 DFQATT and CDR2 SNEGSKA (reference sequence). The V and J ends lost 6 bases and 3 bases respectively, with 21 bases between them. The CDR3 contains 16 residues. Researchers collected ten milliliters of peripheral blood from every single donor.

This chain links TRBV20-1 with TRBJ2-1; the D is unclear. The sample was blood. The TCR sequence derives from a man aged 25 to 40 in good health. The chain's CDR3 is CSARKVGQEIYNEQFF. DNA of the CDR3: TGCAGTGCCCGGAAGGTCGGGCAGGAAATCTACAATGAGCAGTTCTTC.